These 21 T cell receptor beta chains share one sample of origin, sequenced in a study of OX40 agonist ivuxolimab in advanced cancers. Libraries were prepared by immunoSEQ multiplex PCR; TCRdb keeps only in-frame clonotypes and omits some of them. The sample lists some 30,000 clones, approximately 84% occurring once. The material was CD4+ or CD8+ T cells sorted from blood, obtained in a trial of the OX40 agonist ivuxolimab. Every receptor here comes from an adult with an advanced solid tumor such as melanoma, head and neck, liver or kidney cancer.

The chain carries TRBV7-8 and TRBJ1-1, with D maybe TRBD1 (5 bases). Germline-derived CDR1 and CDR2 are SGHVS and FQNEAQ. V lost 5 bases and J lost 4, with 11 bases in between. The CDR3 covers 13 residues. The chain's CDR3 is CASSAGGGTEAFF. In DNA, the CDR3 is TGTGCCAGCAGCGCCGGGGGGGGCACTGAAGCTTTCTTT.

J is TRBJ2-1 and V is TRBV5-6, with TRBD1 matching over 8 bases. This CDR3 contains 15 residues. CDR1 is SGHDT and CDR2 is YYEEEE in the germline V gene. The ends lost 4 bases at V and 4 bases at J; junction bases unmatched: 7. The CDR3 DNA sequence: TGTGCCAGCAGCCGAATTGGACAGGGTTACAATGAGCAGTTCTTC. Translation gives CASSRIGQGYNEQFF.

This clone was observed a few times. The chain joins TRBV29-1 to TRBJ1-2; 7 bases are shared with TRBD1. Germline V CDR1 and CDR2: SQVTM, ANQGSEA. The ends lost 7 bases at V and 4 bases at J; junction bases unmatched: 6. The CDR3 totals 12 residues. The CDR3 DNA reads TGCAGCGATGATGACAGGGCCTATGGCTACACCTTC. It encodes CSDDDRAYGYTF. The whole variable domain, remainder taken from reference TRBV29-1 and TRBJ1-2, is SAVISQKPSRDICQRGTSLTIQCQVDSQVTMMFWYRQQPGQSLTLIATANQGSEATYESGFVIDKFPISRPNLTFSTLTVSNMSPEDSSIYLCSDDDRAYGYTFGSGTRLTVV.

This clone was detected only once. The genes are TRBV4-2 and TRBJ2-5, with 7 bases that match TRBD2. V trimming: 4 bases; J trimming: 5 bases; junction bases outside the gene matches: 19. Germline V gives CDR1 LGHNA, CDR2 YNFKEQ. There are 18 residues in the CDR3. The CDR3 bases are TGTGCCAGCAGCCCAGTCGTTGGGACTAAAGGCCGGGGGGAGACCCAGTACTTC. Amino acid sequence: CASSPVVGTKGRGETQYF.

The chain uses TRBV11-3 and TRBJ2-1, with D possibly being TRBD1 or TRBD2 (5 bases each). Germline values: CDR1 SGHNT, CDR2 YENEEA. V dropped 2 bases and J dropped 0 bases, with 17 bases sitting between them. The CDR3 loop spans 18 amino acids. The CDR3 spells CASSLSIARGSSYNEQFF. In nucleotides, the CDR3 is TGTGCCAGCAGCTTATCAATTGCGAGGGGAAGCTCCTACAATGAGCAGTTCTTC.

This chain uses TRBV5-6 with TRBJ2-1; 7 nucleotides align to TRBD2. CDR1 SGHDT and CDR2 YYEEEE come from the germline V gene. The CDR3 loop spans 15 amino acids. V dropped 0 bases and J dropped 3; count of bases not matched to a gene: 3. CDR3 region: CASSLERGYYNEQFF. CDR3 DNA: TGTGCCAGCAGCTTGGAGCGGGGTTACTACAATGAGCAGTTCTTC.

V is TRBV6-1 and J is TRBJ2-3; 7 nucleotides match TRBD1. V lost 1 base, J lost 4 bases, and 5 bases stayed unmatched. CDR3 size: 15 residues. From germline, CDR1 is MNHNS and CDR2 SASEGT. The chain's CDR3 is CASSEEVGQADTQYF. Here the CDR3 DNA reads TGTGCCAGCAGTGAAGAAGTTGGACAGGCAGATACGCAGTATTTT.

V usage is TRBV6-4 and J usage is TRBJ2-3; 8 bases are shared with TRBD2. V was pared by 6 bases and J by 2 bases, with 4 bases of the junction left unmatched. Germline V gene lookup returns CDR1 MRHNA and CDR2 SNTAGT. The CDR3 sequence is 14 residues long. In DNA, the CDR3 is TGTGCCAGCAGCGGGGGGGTCGACACAGATACGCAGTATTTT. This translates into CASSGGVDTDTQYF.

The V call is TRBV14, the J call TRBJ2-1, with 10 bases lining up with TRBD1. The CDR3 totals 16 residues. V was clipped by 1 base and J by 6 bases; unmatched bases: 6. Germline V CDR1 and CDR2: SGHDN, FVKESK. The CDR3 nucleotides read TGTGCCAGCAGCCAAGCAGGGACAGGGGTTTTCAATGAGCAGTTCTTC. Its protein is CASSQAGTGVFNEQFF.

A single count supports this clone. This chain links TRBV29-1 with TRBJ2-1; 7 bases map to TRBD2. The germline V gene encodes CDR1 SQVTM and CDR2 ANQGSEA. V was pared by 3 bases and J by 8 bases, with 16 bases of the junction left unmatched. CDR3 length: 16 residues. DNA of the CDR3: TGCAGCGTTGAGAAGCGGGACCACTCCTCTACCTATGAGCAGTTCTTC. As protein: CSVEKRDHSSTYEQFF.

The rearrangement uses TRBV27 and TRBJ2-3; D call uncertain. CDR3 size: 13 residues. Germline CDR1 and CDR2: MNHEY and SMNVEV (reference sequence). The V end was cut by 2 bases, the J end by 3 bases, with 6 bases between. The CDR3 nucleotides read TGTGCCAGCAGTTTACTGGGGACAGATACGCAGTATTTT. It yields the protein CASSLLGTDTQYF.

The V call is TRBV7-6, the J call TRBJ2-7; 7 bases agree with TRBD1. This CDR3 spans 16 amino acids. Germline values: CDR1 SGHVS, CDR2 FNYEAQ. V dropped 3 bases and J dropped 2; count of bases not matched to a gene: 10. The DNA for the CDR3 is TGTGCCAGCAGCTTCTCAACCCGTACAGGGGCCTACGAGCAGTACTTC. Protein sequence: CASSFSTRTGAYEQYF. The whole variable domain, filled in from reference TRBV7-6 and TRBJ2-7, reads GAGVSQSPRYKVTKRGQDVALRCDPISGHVSLYWYRQALGQGPEFLTYFNYEAQQDKSGLPNDRFSAERPEGSISTLTIQRTEQRDSAMYRCASSFSTRTGAYEQYFGPGTRLTVT.

As to this clone: Distinct nucleotide sequences in the sample also encode this CDR3. The rearrangement links TRBV14 to TRBJ2-7; no firm D call. This CDR3 has 12 amino acids. Trimming took off 2 bases at V and 4 bases at J, with 6 bases between the two ends. The germline gives CDR1 SGHDN, CDR2 FVKESK. The CDR3 coding sequence is TGTGCCAGCAGCCAATCGTCGTACGAGCAGTACTTC. Translating it yields CASSQSSYEQYF.

The chain is built from TRBV19 and TRBJ2-3, with D unresolved. Germline CDR1 reads LNHDA; CDR2 reads SQIVND (reference sequence). The CDR3 has 11 amino acids. V shed 8 bases and J shed 6 bases, with 9 bases lying between them. CDR3 residues: CASGVLDTQYF. CDR3 in DNA: TGTGCCAGTGGGGTCCTGGATACGCAGTATTTT.

This chain joins TRBV4-3 and TRBJ2-3, with 7 bases aligning to TRBD2. J gave up 5 bases and V 0 bases, and 5 bases lay outside the gene matches. The CDR3 extends over 15 amino acids. Germline V gene lookup returns CDR1 LGHNA and CDR2 YSLEER. CDR3 region: CASSQEGRAGDTQYF. CDR3 coding DNA: TGCGCCAGCAGCCAAGAGGGGAGGGCAGGAGATACGCAGTATTTT.

The V and J genes are TRBV11-2 and TRBJ1-2; TRBD1 matches 7 bases. Trimming at V came to 1 base and at J to 4 bases, leaving 6 bases not matched to a gene. The length of the CDR3 is 15 residues. The germline V gene has CDR1 SGHAT and CDR2 FQNNGV. CDR3 nucleotides: TGTGCCAGCAGCTTAGGTCGACAGGGACCCTATGGCTACACCTTC. It specifies CASSLGRQGPYGYTF.

This clone occurred a few times. The chain is built from TRBV7-9 and TRBJ2-2; 8 bases are a match to TRBD1. This CDR3 spans 15 amino acids. Trimming cost V 5 bases and J 8 bases; bases outside gene matches: 10. Germline CDR1 SEHNR, CDR2 FQNEAQ (reference sequence). CDR3 sequence reads: CASSLWTGQRGELFF. The CDR3 coding sequence is TGTGCCAGCAGCCTTTGGACAGGGCAAAGGGGGGAGCTGTTTTTT. Full variable domain (missing parts from reference TRBV7-9 and TRBJ2-2): DTGVSQNPRHKITKRGQNVTFRCDPISEHNRLYWYRQTLGQGPEFLTYFQNEAQLEKSRLLSDRFSAERPKGSFSTLEIQRTEQGDSAMYLCASSLWTGQRGELFFGEGSRLTVL.

The chain recombines TRBV27 with TRBJ2-7; D possibly corresponds to TRBD1 (5 bases). Germline CDR1 reads MNHEY; CDR2 reads SMNVEV (reference sequence). Trimming removed 2 bases at V and 3 bases at J, with 11 bases between. This CDR3 has 14 amino acids. CDR3 nucleotide sequence: TGTGCCAGCAGTTTAAGCACAGGCAGCTACGAGCAGTACTTC. It codes for CASSLSTGSYEQYF.

The chain has TRBV19 and TRBJ1-3; the D is unclear. This CDR3 contains 15 residues. V was cut by 2 bases and J by 3 bases, with 11 bases left in between. The germline V gene has CDR1 LNHDA and CDR2 SQIVND (reference sequence). The DNA of the CDR3 is TGTGCCAGTAGTATAACGGGGTACGGTGGAAACACCATATATTTT. This gives the protein CASSITGYGGNTIYF.

The rearrangement uses TRBV29-1 and TRBJ1-2; D may be TRBD1 (6 bases). Trimming took off 4 bases at V and 4 bases at J, with 13 bases between the two ends. This CDR3 has 13 amino acids. Germline lookup yields CDR1 SQVTM and CDR2 ANQGSEA. Here the CDR3 reads CSVVFGGPYGYTF. The CDR3 DNA reads as TGCAGCGTTGTTTTTGGGGGCCCCTATGGCTACACCTTC. Full variable domain (remainder filled in from reference TRBV29-1 and TRBJ1-2): SAVISQKPSRDICQRGTSLTIQCQVDSQVTMMFWYRQQPGQSLTLIATANQGSEATYESGFVIDKFPISRPNLTFSTLTVSNMSPEDSSIYLCSVVFGGPYGYTFGSGTRLTVV.

The chain combines TRBV7-9 with TRBJ2-3; D is perhaps TRBD1 (6 bases). This CDR3 contains 15 residues. V was shortened by 5 bases and J by 2 bases, with 14 bases between the two germline ends. Looked up from germline, CDR1 is SEHNR and CDR2 is FQNEAQ (reference sequence). CDR3 sequence: CASSQRTEFTDTQYF. The CDR3 region has the DNA TGTGCCAGCAGCCAACGGACAGAATTCACAGATACGCAGTATTTT.